This TCR beta chain was retrieved from a study of Ad26.COV2.S vaccination and SARS-CoV-2 variants (dated by TCRdb to 2020 to 2023). As for the study more broadly: Donors in the vaccine arm were drawn from COV1001, a multicentre, randomized, double-blind, placebo-controlled phase I-IIa trial testing Ad26.COV2.S in healthy adults. Ad26.COV2.S was given intramuscularly at 5x10^10 or 1x10^11 viral particles, as a single shot or as two shots 56 days apart. Sequencing of the TCRbeta repertoire served to evaluate the specificity and breadth of SARS-CoV-2-reactive T cell receptors following Ad26.COV2.S vaccination. The TCR-sequenced set comprised about 32 samples: some 20 Ad26.COV2.S vaccine recipients, 5 placebo recipients and 8 SARS-CoV-2 convalescent individuals. Trial participants were randomized into five groups of five: low-dose or high-dose Ad26.COV2.S given once or twice, or placebo on both occasions. Investigators did not know the trial group allocation while performing experiments and assessing outcomes. Results and caveats for the whole study, not just this receptor: Comparable non-spike TCR breadth was observed between vaccine and placebo recipients, consistent with only spike being contained in the vaccine. Substantial breadth of spike-specific CD8+ and CD4+ T cell responses was reported after vaccination. The authors noted that total T cell responses may have been underestimated by the TCR breadth and depth analyses. Ad26.COV2.S recipients had higher spike-specific TCR breadth than placebo recipients (P = 0.0014). The study was not powered for comparison of responses between vaccine doses or regimens.

The treatment or condition tag for this specimen amounts to: about 20 received Ad26.COV2.S at low or high dose, single or two shots; about 5 received placebo; per-sample allocation not given. Repertoires of vaccine and placebo recipients were sequenced from samples taken on day 63 after the first injection. Cohort 1b enrolled 20 to 30 adults aged 18-55 years at a single site in Boston, USA, between 29 July and 7 August 2020. Ad26.COV2.S was a replication-incompetent adenovirus type 26 vector expressing a prefusion-stabilized SARS-CoV-2 spike protein from the original Wuhan strain. Of note for this clone: The target of this receptor is not known. No qualities accompany the bases; no much larger clone lies one base away.

Trimming removed 5 bases from V and 2 bases from J, leaving 25 bases between the germline ends. Including cysteine and phenylalanine, the CDR3 has 18 amino acids. Solely the CDR3 DNA is kept, with 54 bases framed from the first base. Looking up the germline V gene yields CDR1 MNHEY and CDR2 SVGEGT. The immunoSEQ Assay was the method used to sequence TCRbeta CDR3 regions. After extraction, genomic DNA underwent amplification by bias-controlled multiplex PCR, followed by high-throughput sequencing. Turning to the authors' computational methods: To quantify the absolute abundance of every unique TCRbeta CDR3 region, sequences were collapsed and filtered. T cell fraction was estimated by normalizing TCRbeta template counts to usable DNA, with usable DNA measured through amplification of reference genes found in all nucleated cells. Repertoire TCRs were annotated as SARS-CoV-2-specific by exact matching of V gene, CDR3 amino acid sequence and J gene to a known reactive TCR set. The reference SARS-CoV-2 TCR set was derived from MIRA and filtered for enrichment in COVID-19-positive ImmuneCODE repertoires, a step that removed public or cross-reactive TCRs. Using the MIRA antigens, annotated TCRs were further analysed by specific ORF or by position within an ORF. Depth was the summed frequency of annotated unique rearrangements, while breadth was defined as annotated unique rearrangements over total unique productive rearrangements. Group comparisons of TCR breadth used two-sided Wilcoxon rank-sum tests. The clones in this table, taken by TCRdb from immuneACCESS, are in-frame only. Not every clone is retained; where verified, under half of the shortfall comes from an unresolved V gene, and the cause of the rest is unknown. V and J calls plus clone size are reproduced from that table; the DNA served to infer D and trimming. For this sample the table gives over 350,000 clones, of which 88% were detected only once. The ten largest clones represent 3.5% of the sample.

The source was peripheral blood, collected in a trial of Ad26.COV2.S vaccine versus placebo. The chain is assembled from TRBV6-2 or TRBV6-3 and TRBJ2-7, and possibly TRBD1, on 6 matching bases. This receptor was obtained from a person between 18 and 65 years old who received the Ad26.COV2.S COVID-19 vaccine or a placebo. The sequence in DNA is TGTGCCAGCAGTCCACGACGGACAGCAGAATGGGATACCTACGAGCAGTACTTC. This sequence encodes CASSPRRTAEWDTYEQYF.